A single sample gave rise to the 24 T cell receptor beta chains below, sequenced in a study of tumor and adjacent non-tumor tissue in lung cancer. The library came from three nested PCR rounds adapted from ARM-PCR protocols. TCRdb re-derived calls from the multiplex PCR reads in MiXCR, one entry per CDR3 protein. In the table there are 65,000 to 70,000 distinct CDR3 sequences, 60% of which are singletons. The template was RNA from unsorted bulk tissue. Specimen: lung tumor tissue. These receptors originate from a man aged 50-60 years with non-small cell lung cancer.

Of note for this clonotype: This may stem from a read error, because a much larger clone lies one nucleotide away. The rearrangement joins TRBV10-3 to TRBJ2-2; D unresolved. This CDR3 has 13 amino acids. The germline CDR1 and CDR2 sequences are ENHRY and SYGVKD. The CDR3 coding sequence is TGTACCATCAGTGAGTCCGAAGGCGGGGAGCTGTTTTTT. Translation gives CTISESEGGELFF.

The gene calls are TRBV29-1 and TRBJ2-5, with 10 bases matching TRBD1. CDR3 size: 14 residues. Unmatched junction bases numbered 8, after V lost 7 bases and J lost 3 bases. Germline CDR1 SQVTM, CDR2 ANQGSEA. The CDR3, as DNA: TGCAGCGCTGGAGGGACAGGGGAAAAAGAGACCCAGTACTTC. This gives the protein CSAGGTGEKETQYF.

On this clonotype: A read error may produce the germline difference seen at one junction end. V usage is TRBV10-3 and J usage is TRBJ1-6; D is uncertain. Germline V CDR1 and CDR2: ENHRY, SYGVKD. This CDR3 comprises 13 residues. The DNA for the CDR3 is TGTGTCATCAGTGAGATAGGGAGTTCACCCCTCCACTTT. This sequence encodes CVISEIGSSPLHF.

In its sample, this clonotype was seen once. This chain connects TRBV12-3 or TRBV12-4 to TRBJ1-2; D possibly corresponds to TRBD1 (5 bases). This CDR3 contains 15 residues. Trimming removed 3 bases from V and 7 bases from J, with 18 bases in between. Here the CDR3 reads CASSFGRDSHSGYTF. In DNA, the CDR3 is TGTGCCAGCAGTTTCGGGCGGGACTCCCACTCTGGCTACACCTTC.

This clonotype was detected ten times or more. The chain links TRBV6-1 to TRBJ2-2, with unresolved D. This CDR3 is 17 amino acids long. Trimming shortened V by 2 bases and J by 1 base, and 14 bases separated the two germline ends. The germline V gene encodes CDR1 MNHNS and CDR2 SASEGT. As DNA, the CDR3 is TGTGCCAGCAGTGAAAGGGCCCTAGAGAGGAACACCGGGGAGCTGTTTTTT. It is translated as CASSERALERNTGELFF.

This clonotype appeared once. This sequence joins TRBV28 and TRBJ2-2, with D perhaps given as TRBD1 or TRBD2 (5 bases each). Germline V gene sequence: CDR1 MDHEN, CDR2 SYDVKM. V shed 2 bases and J shed 5 bases, with 12 bases lying between them. The CDR3 contains 15 residues. The CDR3 loop is CASSLGTTATGELFF. The DNA for the CDR3 is TGTGCCAGCAGTTTAGGGACGACGGCGACCGGGGAGCTGTTTTTT.

This chain links TRBV6-1 with TRBJ2-7; D is ambiguous. The CDR3 is 12 amino acids. CDR1 and CDR2 from the germline V gene are MNHNS and SASEGT. Deletions cut 9 bases from V and 4 bases from J, with 13 bases between. Here the CDR3 DNA reads TGTGCCAGTAGTCCCGACGGATACGAGCAGTACTTC. Amino acids: CASSPDGYEQYF.

In this sample, this clonotype turned up a few times. This rearrangement joins TRBV20-1 to TRBJ2-1, with 7 bases that match TRBD2. Per the germline V gene, CDR1 is DFQATT and CDR2 is SNEGSKA (reference sequence). This CDR3 is built from 15 residues. V lost 3 bases and J lost 12; bases outside the gene matches: 17. The CDR3 DNA is TGCAGTGCTAGGGATGGAGGCGGGAGAATTCATGGGCAGTTCTTC. This gives the protein CSARDGGGRIHGQFF.

The sample holds a few counts of this clonotype. One base away lies a much larger clone, so this may be a sequencing read error. The chain has TRBV6-1 and TRBJ1-4; the D gene is possibly TRBD1 (6 bases). There are 15 residues in the CDR3. V was cut by 4 bases and J by 6 bases, with 15 bases left in between. CDR1 is MNHNS, CDR2 SASEGT, per germline. The CDR3 protein is CASSGEGGAHEKLFF. The CDR3 DNA sequence: TGTGCCAGCAGTGGAGAAGGGGGAGCGCATGAAAAACTGTTTTTT.

The chain combines TRBV4-2 with TRBJ2-1, with TRBD2 matching 7 bases. Germline CDR1 LGHNA, CDR2 YNFKEQ. V lost 0 bases, J lost 12 bases, and 14 bases stayed unmatched. This CDR3 is built from 16 residues. CDR3 coding DNA: TGTGCCAGCAGCCAAGAGGGGGGGTCAAGCTACTATCGGCAGTTCTTC. Translating gives CASSQEGGSSYYRQFF.

To note about this clonotype: Compared with germline, one end of the junction differs, possibly owing to a read error. V usage is TRBV29-1 and J usage is TRBJ1-4; D possibly corresponds to TRBD1 (6 bases). From germline, CDR1 is SQVTM and CDR2 ANQGSEA. This CDR3 has 12 residues. The CDR3 DNA reads TGCGGCGCAATGGGGGGCGAAGGCAAACTGTCTTTT. Its protein is CGAMGGEGKLSF.

About this clonotype itself: A much larger clone differs from this one at a single base, so this may be a read error. The genes are TRBV29-1 and TRBJ2-5, with D uncertain. Germline assignment: CDR1 SQVTM and CDR2 ANQGSEA. Trimming removed 4 bases at V and 5 bases at J, with 11 bases between. This CDR3 contains 12 residues. The CDR3, as DNA: TGCAGCGTTGGCCATGGAAGGGAGACCCAGTACTTC. Protein: CSVGHGRETQYF.

On this clonotype itself: A junction end diverges from the germline sequence, so it may reflect a read error. The V and J genes are TRBV23-1 and TRBJ2-6, with 8 bases that match TRBD1. TRBV23-1 is annotated as an ORF whose role is uncertain. The CDR3 sequence is 20 residues long. The CDR3 region has the DNA TGCGCCAGCAGTCAATCGGTGAGGGGACAGGTCTCCTATGGGGCCAACGTCCTGACCTTC. Protein sequence: CASSQSVRGQVSYGANVLTF.

Remarks on this clonotype: At one end, the junction sequence differs from germline, possibly due to a read error. The chain uses TRBV11-2 and TRBJ2-7; D is unclear. The CDR3 is made up of 13 amino acids. Germline CDR1 reads SGHAT; CDR2 reads FQNNGV. The chain's CDR3 is CASSVGPLGEKYF. The CDR3 DNA is TGTGCCAGCTCCGTAGGACCCTTGGGCGAGAAGTACTTT.

The chain couples TRBV19 to TRBJ2-5, with 7 nucleotides matching TRBD1. Trimming removed 1 base from V and 2 bases from J; junction bases left unmatched: 10. This CDR3 has 17 amino acids. Looked up from germline, CDR1 is LNHDA and CDR2 is SQIVND (reference sequence). The CDR3 loop reads CASSIAPWGQQQETQYF. The CDR3 DNA follows: TGTGCCAGTAGTATAGCACCCTGGGGACAGCAGCAAGAGACCCAGTACTTC.

The chain uses TRBV6-1 and TRBJ1-1; unclear D gene. The CDR3 sequence is 14 residues long. From germline, CDR1 is MNHNS and CDR2 SASEGT. This chain's CDR3 is CDCSEVFGNTEAFF. In DNA, the CDR3 is TGTGACTGCAGTGAAGTCTTTGGGAACACTGAAGCTTTCTTT.

Worth noting for this clonotype: The CDR3 does not close with the conserved phenylalanine or tryptophan, likely indicating a read error. The V gene is TRBV11-2, the J gene TRBJ2-3; TRBD2 aligns across 9 bases. The germline CDR1 and CDR2 sequences are SGHAT and FQNNGV. The V segment lost 3 bases and the J segment 3 bases; nucleotides outside the gene matches: 7. This CDR3 contains 16 residues. The CDR3 reads CASSFSSGISTDTQYL. The CDR3, as DNA: TGTGCCAGCAGCTTTTCTAGCGGGATATCGACAGATACGCAGTATCTT.

This clonotype has just a few counts. This may arise from a read error, as a much more abundant clone is one base away. The V and J genes are TRBV5-6 and TRBJ2-3; no clear D gene. The germline CDR1 and CDR2 sequences are SGHDT and YYEEEE. CDR3 length: 14 residues. DNA for the CDR3: TGTGCCAGCGGCTTGGTACCGGGTATGGATACGCAGTATTTT. It yields the protein CASGLVPGMDTQYF.

A word on this clonotype: An end of the junction differs from the germline gene, which may be a read error. This rearrangement joins TRBV6-1 to TRBJ1-5; D is unresolved. The DNA end lines up better with TRBJ2-3; the J call may be wrong. Per the germline V gene, CDR1 is MNHNS and CDR2 is SASEGT. The length of the CDR3 is 16 residues. This CDR3 reads CASSEDSAGNNQPQYF. CDR3 sequence (DNA): TGTGCCAGTAGTGAAGACTCGGCAGGCAACAATCAGCCCCAGTATTTT.

This clonotype was detected only a few times. V is TRBV5-8 and J is TRBJ2-7; D possibly corresponds to TRBD1 (8 bases). Germline assignment: CDR1 SGHTS and CDR2 YDEGEE. The CDR3 has 15 amino acids. With 0 bases removed from V and 2 bases from J, the gap between germline ends came to 12 bases. CDR3 residues: CASSLGTGRAYEQYF. DNA for the CDR3: TGTGCCAGCAGCTTGGGGACAGGGAGGGCCTACGAGCAGTACTTC.

This chain joins TRBV6-1 and TRBJ1-5; a possible D gene is TRBD1 (6 bases). The CDR3 totals 15 residues. Germline V CDR1 and CDR2: MNHNS, SASEGT. Trimming left V 6 bases short and J 3 bases short, with 15 bases between. The CDR3 sequence: CASRPGVLNNQPQHF. The CDR3 DNA is TGTGCCAGCAGACCAGGGGTCTTGAACAATCAGCCCCAGCATTTT.

A note on this clonotype: One end of the junction does not line up with germline, which may come from a read error. This chain joins TRBV10-3 and TRBJ2-2; D is tentatively TRBD1 or TRBD2 (6 bases each). This CDR3 is 14 amino acids long. CDR1 and CDR2 from the germline V gene are ENHRY and SYGVKD. This CDR3 is CAILKQGGTWELFF. The CDR3 DNA reads as TGTGCCATCTTAAAACAGGGAGGCACCTGGGAGCTGTTTTTT.

A note on this clonotype: One end of the junction is discordant with germline, which a read error may explain. The rearrangement uses TRBV14 and TRBJ2-7; 7 bases are a match to TRBD1. This CDR3 has 16 residues. The V gene's germline CDR1 is SGHDN and CDR2 FVKESK. This CDR3 is CASSEDRDRGYPEQYF. The CDR3 bases are TGTGCCAGCAGCGAAGATAGGGACAGAGGATATCCCGAGCAGTACTTC.

Worth noting for this clonotype: Sequence at one end of the junction differs from germline and may be a read error. Here the CDR3 DNA reads TGTGCCACCAGTGATTACAGGGGAACTGAAGCTTCCTTT. Translated: CATSDYRGTEASF. The rearrangement joins TRBV24-1 to TRBJ1-1; 7 nucleotides line up with TRBD1. Germline assignment: CDR1 KGHDR and CDR2 SFDVKD. The length of the CDR3 is 13 residues.